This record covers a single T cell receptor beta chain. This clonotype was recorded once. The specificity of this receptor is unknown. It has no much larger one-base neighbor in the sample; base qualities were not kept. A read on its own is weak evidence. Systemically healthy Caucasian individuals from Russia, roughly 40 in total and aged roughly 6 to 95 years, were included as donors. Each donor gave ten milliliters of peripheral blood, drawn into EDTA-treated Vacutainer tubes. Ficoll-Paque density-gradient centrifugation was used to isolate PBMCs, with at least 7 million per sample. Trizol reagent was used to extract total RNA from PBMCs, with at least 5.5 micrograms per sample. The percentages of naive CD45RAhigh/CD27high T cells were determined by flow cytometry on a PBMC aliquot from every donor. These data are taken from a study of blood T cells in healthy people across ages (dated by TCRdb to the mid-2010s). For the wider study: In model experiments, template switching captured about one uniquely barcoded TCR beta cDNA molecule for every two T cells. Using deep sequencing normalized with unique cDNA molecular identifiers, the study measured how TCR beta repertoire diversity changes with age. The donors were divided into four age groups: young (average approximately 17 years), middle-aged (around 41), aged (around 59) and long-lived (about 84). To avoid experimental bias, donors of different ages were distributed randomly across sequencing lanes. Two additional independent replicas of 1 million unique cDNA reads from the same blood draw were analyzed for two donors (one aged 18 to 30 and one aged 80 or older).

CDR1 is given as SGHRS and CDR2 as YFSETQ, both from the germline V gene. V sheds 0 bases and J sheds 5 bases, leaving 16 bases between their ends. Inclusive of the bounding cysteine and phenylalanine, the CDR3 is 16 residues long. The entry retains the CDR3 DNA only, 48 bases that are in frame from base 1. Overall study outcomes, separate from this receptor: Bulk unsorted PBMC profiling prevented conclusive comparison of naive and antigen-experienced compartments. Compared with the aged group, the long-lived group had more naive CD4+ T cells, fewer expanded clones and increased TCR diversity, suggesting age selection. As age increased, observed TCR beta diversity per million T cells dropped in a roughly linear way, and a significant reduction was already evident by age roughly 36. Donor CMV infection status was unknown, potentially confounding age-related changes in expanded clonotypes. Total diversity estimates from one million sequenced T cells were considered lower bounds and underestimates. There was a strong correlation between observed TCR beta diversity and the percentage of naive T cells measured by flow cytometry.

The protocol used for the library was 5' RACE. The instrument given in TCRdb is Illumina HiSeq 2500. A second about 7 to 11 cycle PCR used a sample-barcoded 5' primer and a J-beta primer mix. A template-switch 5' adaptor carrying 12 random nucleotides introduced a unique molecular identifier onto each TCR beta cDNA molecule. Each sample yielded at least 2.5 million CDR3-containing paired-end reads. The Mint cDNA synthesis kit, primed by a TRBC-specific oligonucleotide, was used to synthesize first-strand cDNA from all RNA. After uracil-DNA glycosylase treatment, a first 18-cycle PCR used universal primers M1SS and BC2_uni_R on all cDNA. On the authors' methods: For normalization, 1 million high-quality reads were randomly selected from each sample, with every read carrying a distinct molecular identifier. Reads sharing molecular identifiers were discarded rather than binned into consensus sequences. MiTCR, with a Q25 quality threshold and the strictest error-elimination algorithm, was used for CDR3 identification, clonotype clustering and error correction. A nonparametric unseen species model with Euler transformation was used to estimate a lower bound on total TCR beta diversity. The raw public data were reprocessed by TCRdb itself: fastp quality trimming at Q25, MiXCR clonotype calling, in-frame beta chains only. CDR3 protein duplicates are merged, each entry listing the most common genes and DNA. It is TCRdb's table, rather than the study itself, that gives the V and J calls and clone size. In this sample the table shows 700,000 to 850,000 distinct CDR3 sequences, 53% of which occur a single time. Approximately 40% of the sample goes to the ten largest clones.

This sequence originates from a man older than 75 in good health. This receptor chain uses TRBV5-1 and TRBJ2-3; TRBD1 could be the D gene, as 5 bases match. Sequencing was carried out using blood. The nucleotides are TGCGCCAGCAGCTTGGCTACGGGCAGGGTGAGAGATACGCAGTATTTT. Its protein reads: CASSLATGRVRDTQYF. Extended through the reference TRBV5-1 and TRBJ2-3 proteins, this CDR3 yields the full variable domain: KAGVTQTPRYLIKTRGQQVTLSCSPISGHRSVSWYQQTPGQGLQFLFEYFSETQRNKGNFPGRFSGRQFSNSRSEMNVSTLELGDSALYLCASSLATGRVRDTQYFGPGTRLTVL.